These 16 T cell receptor beta chains were all obtained from the same sample, sequenced in a study of shared clonotypes between healthy human individuals. The naive CD8 subset, CD45RO-negative cells positively selected for CCR7, excluded terminally differentiated effector memory CD45RA+ cells. Measured with immunoSEQ multiplex PCR; TCRdb has only the in-frame clones, and not every one. Among some 2,100,000 clones listed, about 92% were seen once. Sequencing was carried out using naive CD8+ T cells from PBMCs. These receptors were obtained from a young man in good health. Some clones in this sample may be carry-over from other donors' samples.

The chain carries TRBV21-1 and TRBJ1-1. TRBV21-1 is annotated as a pseudogene. The CDR3 consists of 15 residues. This CDR3 is CASRRRGSWNTEAFF. CDR3 in DNA: TGTGCCAGTCGCCGTCGAGGTTCCTGGAACACTGAAGCTTTCTTT.

The chain has TRBV27 and TRBJ1-1; D ambiguous. Germline V gene sequence: CDR1 MNHEY, CDR2 SMNVEV (reference sequence). With 8 bases removed from V and 0 bases from J, the gap between germline ends came to 16 bases. The CDR3 is made up of 15 amino acids. CDR3 coding DNA: TGTGCCAGCTCACCCCGGAGAGTGATGAACACTGAAGCTTTCTTT. This codes for CASSPRRVMNTEAFF.

This chain uses TRBV7-2 with TRBJ2-5; 10 bases agree with TRBD2. The CDR3 totals 16 residues. The V and J ends lost 2 bases and 1 base, in that order; junction bases with no gene match: 4. Looked up from germline, CDR1 is SGHTA and CDR2 is FQGNSA. The CDR3 region is CASSLTSGTVQETQYF. The CDR3 DNA reads as TGTGCCAGCAGCTTAACTAGCGGGACCGTCCAAGAGACCCAGTACTTC.

The V and J genes are TRBV29-1 and TRBJ2-7; TRBD1 matches 8 bases. CDR1 is SQVTM and CDR2 is ANQGSEA in the germline V gene. The CDR3 is made up of 11 amino acids. The junction had 3 bases not matched to a gene; V was cut back by 6 bases and J by 5 bases. The CDR3 is CSVGQGDEQYF. Written as DNA, the CDR3 is TGCAGCGTCGGACAGGGTGACGAGCAGTACTTC.

A note on this clone: Other nucleotide sequences from this sample produce the same CDR3. V usage is TRBV28 and J usage is TRBJ2-2; 9 bases align to TRBD1. The CDR3 spans 15 residues. The J segment lost 1 base and the V segment lost 6 bases, leaving 3 bases of the junction unmatched. Germline loops: CDR1 MDHEN, CDR2 SYDVKM. The chain's CDR3 is CASRPGQGNTGELFF. The CDR3, as DNA: TGTGCCAGCAGACCGGGACAGGGGAACACCGGGGAGCTGTTTTTT.

The V call is TRBV9, the J call TRBJ2-5; TRBD2 aligns across 12 bases. The CDR3 consists of 18 residues. The J segment lost 4 bases and the V segment lost 0 bases, leaving 10 bases of the junction unmatched. The germline V gene encodes CDR1 SGDLS and CDR2 YYNGEE. CDR3 sequence reads: CASSVGLAGGPLGETQYF. The CDR3 DNA is TGTGCCAGCAGCGTAGGGCTAGCGGGAGGGCCGTTGGGAGAGACCCAGTACTTC.

This chain connects TRBV11-2 to TRBJ2-2, with D unresolved. V was cut by 2 bases and J by 1 base, with 8 bases left in between. The germline V gene has CDR1 SGHAT and CDR2 FQNNGV. The CDR3 is made up of 15 amino acids. CDR3: CASSLNPGNTGELFF. The CDR3, as DNA: TGTGCCAGCAGCTTAAACCCAGGGAACACCGGGGAGCTGTTTTTT.

This clone has just a few counts. This CDR3 is CASSLGSSGLRSKAFF. The CDR3 DNA reads TGTGCCAGCAGTTTAGGGAGTAGCGGGCTTCGCTCAAAAGCTTTCTTT. The genes are TRBV27 and TRBJ1-1; unclear D gene. Trimming pared 2 bases from V and 9 bases from J, leaving 22 bases between. Germline V lookup: CDR1 MNHEY, CDR2 SMNVEV (reference sequence). The CDR3 is 16 amino acids.

V is TRBV27 and J is TRBJ2-7; TRBD2 aligns across 14 bases. Germline V gene sequence: CDR1 MNHEY, CDR2 SMNVEV (reference sequence). The CDR3 is 16 residues long. The V gene end was trimmed by 1 base and the J gene end by 5 bases; junction bases not matched to a gene: 4. CDR3 protein: CASSLFPTSGRDEQYF. The CDR3 region has the DNA TGTGCCAGCAGTTTATTCCCGACTAGCGGGAGGGACGAGCAGTACTTC.

This sequence joins TRBV5-4 and TRBJ2-1, with 7 bases aligning to TRBD1. The CDR3 spans 15 residues. Germline-derived CDR1 and CDR2 are SGHNT and YYREEE (reference sequence). With 0 bases clipped from V and 6 bases from J, the junction kept 6 bases outside the gene matches. Here the CDR3 reads CASSLGQGGLNEQFF. The CDR3 DNA sequence: TGTGCCAGCAGCTTGGGACAGGGCGGGCTCAATGAGCAGTTCTTC.

This clone came up once. This chain uses TRBV6-1 with TRBJ1-3, with D unresolved. Germline CDR1 is MNHNS and CDR2 is SASEGT. The CDR3 length is 15 residues. Trimming stripped 5 bases from V and 0 bases from J, with 11 bases between. CDR3 sequence reads: CASSTQLHSGNTIYF. CDR3 coding DNA: TGTGCCAGCAGTACTCAGCTTCACTCTGGAAACACCATATATTTT.

The rearrangement uses TRBV7-9 and TRBJ2-2, with D perhaps assigned TRBD1 or TRBD2 (5 bases each). Trimming pared 2 bases from V and 8 bases from J, leaving 12 bases between. Looked up from germline, CDR1 is SEHNR and CDR2 is FQNEAQ (reference sequence). The CDR3 has 14 amino acids. CDR3 DNA sequence: TGTGCCAGCAGCTTAAGTCCGGGGCAGGGGGAGCTGTTTTTT. This codes for CASSLSPGQGELFF.

This clone was picked up one time. The J gene is TRBJ2-5, the V gene TRBV5-1, with 7 bases identical to TRBD1. V lost 4 bases and J lost 4; bases outside the gene matches: 10. The germline gives CDR1 SGHRS, CDR2 YFSETQ. The CDR3 has 15 residues. The CDR3 loop is CASSPWQGVRETQYF. The DNA of the CDR3 is TGCGCCAGCAGCCCGTGGCAGGGGGTGAGAGAGACCCAGTACTTC.

The CDR3 is CASSLFRTSIYEQYF. CDR3 nucleotide sequence: TGTGCCAGCAGTTTATTTCGGACTTCTATCTACGAGCAGTACTTC. This chain links TRBV27 with TRBJ2-7, with D possibly matching TRBD2 (5 bases). CDR1 and CDR2 (germline): MNHEY, SMNVEV (reference sequence). The ends were cut back, 1 base at V and 3 bases at J, with 13 bases in the middle. The CDR3 is made up of 15 amino acids.

The chain is built from TRBV9 and TRBJ2-2; 7 nucleotides line up with TRBD2. The CDR3 spans 14 residues. The germline V gene encodes CDR1 SGDLS and CDR2 YYNGEE. The trim removed 4 bases at V and 6 bases at J, leaving 6 bases unmatched. This chain's CDR3 is CASSPNRGAGELFF. CDR3 in DNA: TGTGCCAGCAGCCCTAATCGGGGGGCCGGGGAGCTGTTTTTT.

This chain joins TRBV7-6 and TRBJ2-2, with D tentatively TRBD2 (6 bases). This CDR3 contains 17 residues. V was cut by 4 bases and J by 4 bases, with 19 bases left in between. Germline CDR1 and CDR2: SGHVS and FNYEAQ. Here the CDR3 reads CASSSRRRGSSTGELFF. CDR3 nucleotides: TGTGCCAGCAGCTCCCGCCGACGGGGGTCGAGCACCGGGGAGCTGTTTTTT.